Following are 30 T cell receptor beta chains from one sample sequenced in a study of T cell repertoires in cytomegalovirus infection. TCRdb passed the reads through MiXCR, listing each CDR3 protein once. The sample gives a few hundred thousand distinct CDR3 sequences, almost 40% of which show up once; 48% is in the top ten. Antigen specificity for these receptors is unknown. This sample comprised cultured PBMCs, obtained from culture after CMV antigen stimulation. Receptors originate from a human donor in good health (CMV status not recorded). Some clones in this sample may be carry-over from other donors' samples.

The chain couples TRBV7-2 to TRBJ2-1; D assignment may be TRBD1 or TRBD2 (5 bases each). The V end was cut by 1 base, the J end by 2 bases, with 9 bases between. CDR3 length equals 15 residues. The V gene's germline CDR1 is SGHTA and CDR2 FQGNSA. The CDR3 DNA is TGTGCCAGCAGCTTAGGGGACGCAGCCTACAATGAGCAGTTCTTC. It yields the protein CASSLGDAAYNEQFF.

The chain joins TRBV7-9 to TRBJ2-1; 7 bases map to TRBD1. Germline values: CDR1 SEHNR, CDR2 FQNEAQ (reference sequence). This CDR3 comprises 16 residues. Germline trimming cut 3 bases from V and 5 bases from J; bases unmatched to any gene: 10. The CDR3 here is CASSLDSYRGNNEQFF. CDR3 sequence (DNA): TGTGCCAGCAGCTTGGATTCGTACAGGGGAAACAATGAGCAGTTCTTC. The whole variable domain, remainder taken from reference TRBV7-9 and TRBJ2-1, is DTGVSQNPRHKITKRGQNVTFRCDPISEHNRLYWYRQTLGQGPEFLTYFQNEAQLEKSRLLSDRFSAERPKGSFSTLEIQRTEQGDSAMYLCASSLDSYRGNNEQFFGPGTRLTVL.

The V and J genes are TRBV2 and TRBJ1-1; the D gene is possibly TRBD1 (5 bases). Trimming shortened V by 6 bases and J by 2 bases, and 13 bases separated the two germline ends. The CDR3 runs 14 residues. Germline loops: CDR1 SNHLY, CDR2 FYNNEI. CDR3 sequence reads: CASSQGHENTEAFF. The CDR3 coding sequence is TGTGCCAGCAGCCAGGGCCATGAAAACACTGAAGCTTTCTTT.

The J gene is TRBJ2-1, the V gene TRBV7-2, with TRBD2 identical over 8 bases. This CDR3 contains 15 residues. With 5 bases clipped from V and 10 bases from J, the junction kept 13 bases outside the gene matches. Germline assignment: CDR1 SGHTA and CDR2 FQGNSA. The CDR3 reads CASSLPTAGAREQFF. The CDR3 DNA reads TGTGCCAGCAGCCTCCCCACAGCGGGAGCAAGAGAGCAGTTCTTC. Looking up the rest from reference TRBV7-2 and TRBJ2-1 gives the full variable domain: GAGVSQSPSNKVTEKGKDVELRCDPISGHTALYWYRQSLGQGLEFLIYFQGNSAPDKSGLPSDRFSAERTGGSVSTLTIQRTQQEDSAVYLCASSLPTAGAREQFFGPGTRLTVL.

V and J are TRBV25-1 and TRBJ1-1; 11 nucleotides align to TRBD1. This CDR3 is built from 13 residues. The germline CDR1 and CDR2 sequences are MGHDK and SYGVNS. Trimming at V came to 6 bases and at J to 7 bases, leaving 4 bases not matched to a gene. In nucleotides, the CDR3 is TGTGCCAGCAGCCGGGACAGGGGGGGTGAAGCTTTCTTT. Amino acids: CASSRDRGGEAFF.

V usage is TRBV2 and J usage is TRBJ1-1; D might be TRBD1 (5 bases). CDR1 is SNHLY, CDR2 FYNNEI, per germline. Trimming took off 8 bases at V and 4 bases at J, with 14 bases between the two ends. The length of the CDR3 is 13 residues. CDR3 coding DNA: TGTGCCAGCGCGGACCTAAGGGGCACTGAAGCTTTCTTT. This gives the protein CASADLRGTEAFF.

This clonotype was counted ten times or more. The V call is TRBV7-2, the J call TRBJ1-2; D is possibly TRBD1 (6 bases). V was shortened by 4 bases and J by 5 bases, with 11 bases between the two germline ends. Germline-derived CDR1 and CDR2 are SGHTA and FQGNSA. The CDR3 extends over 13 amino acids. The CDR3 DNA follows: TGTGCCAGCAGCTCCACAGGGAGTTATGGCTACACCTTC. This translates into CASSSTGSYGYTF.

V and J are TRBV7-8 and TRBJ1-4, with D perhaps TRBD1 (6 bases). CDR3 length equals 15 residues. V was shortened by 3 bases and J by 7 bases, with 15 bases between the two germline ends. Germline values: CDR1 SGHVS, CDR2 FQNEAQ. Here the CDR3 DNA reads TGTGCCAGCAGCTTTGACAGGATCGGTGGTGAAAAACTGTTTTTT. It specifies CASSFDRIGGEKLFF.

This clonotype was detected a few times. The gene calls are TRBV7-6 and TRBJ2-1, with TRBD2 matching over 8 bases. Losses at the gene ends were 1 base for V and 9 bases for J; bases not matched to a gene: 5. Per germline, CDR1 SGHVS and CDR2 FNYEAQ. There are 14 residues in the CDR3. The CDR3 nucleotides are TGTGCCAGCAGCTTAGGGGGACTAGGACCTGAGCAGTTCTTC. Translating it yields CASSLGGLGPEQFF.

About this clonotype itself: This is likely a read error, given that the CDR3 carries no conserved phenylalanine or tryptophan at its end. It is unclear where the CDR3 begins or ends on the DNA, so no DNA is shown, and the CDR3 is as TCRdb lists it. The rearrangement links TRBV11-2 to TRBJ1-2. Inclusive of both ends, the CDR3 amounts to 12 amino acids. CDR1 and CDR2 from the germline V gene are SGHAT and FQNNGV. The CDR3 reads CASSLDEASVCI.

This clonotype was seen once. The chain combines TRBV7-2 with TRBJ1-2; D possibly corresponds to TRBD1 (6 bases). The germline V gene has CDR1 SGHTA and CDR2 FQGNSA. The CDR3 is 17 amino acids. V lost 2 bases and J 8 bases, leaving 24 bases between the germline ends. The chain's CDR3 is CASSLSLATRGARGYTF. In nucleotides, the CDR3 is TGTGCCAGCAGCTTATCCCTTGCAACGCGGGGGGCGCGAGGCTACACCTTC.

The chain carries TRBV4-1 and TRBJ1-2; 8 bases are a match to TRBD1. V shed 1 base and J 6 bases; nucleotides not matched to a gene: 4. Looked up from germline, CDR1 is MGHRA and CDR2 is YSYEKL. The CDR3 consists of 14 residues. DNA of the CDR3: TGCGCCAGCAGCCAAGCCTTGGACAGGGATGGCTACACCTTC. Amino acids: CASSQALDRDGYTF.

V and J are TRBV19 and TRBJ2-3; unclear D gene. Trimming removed 7 bases at V and 6 bases at J, with 23 bases between. Per germline, CDR1 LNHDA and CDR2 SQIVND (reference sequence). This CDR3 region has 16 residues. The CDR3 bases are TGTGCCAGTACGCTGAATTCCGCCGCATCTTGGGATACGCAGTATTTT. Translation gives CASTLNSAASWDTQYF.

This clonotype was found once. The chain links TRBV28 to TRBJ2-3; 7 bases are shared with TRBD2. The CDR3 is 16 residues long. Germline loops: CDR1 MDHEN, CDR2 SYDVKM. The V gene end was trimmed by 5 bases and the J gene end by 3 bases; junction bases not matched to a gene: 11. CDR3: CASSPLAEITTDTQYF. CDR3 in DNA: TGTGCCAGCAGTCCGCTAGCGGAGATAACAACAGATACGCAGTATTTT.

This clonotype was recorded many times. The chain is built from TRBV7-8 and TRBJ2-1, with D perhaps being TRBD1 or TRBD2 (5 bases each). CDR3 length: 14 amino acids. Trimming removed 3 bases from V and 10 bases from J, with 16 bases in between. Germline CDR1 reads SGHVS; CDR2 reads FQNEAQ. The CDR3 sequence is CASSFGTPFVEQFF. Here the CDR3 DNA reads TGTGCCAGCAGCTTTGGGACCCCGTTTGTGGAGCAGTTCTTC.

V usage is TRBV7-6 and J usage is TRBJ1-4; a possible D gene is TRBD1 (5 bases). The CDR3 covers 15 residues. Germline loops: CDR1 SGHVS, CDR2 FNYEAQ. V lost 2 bases and J 8 bases, leaving 15 bases between the germline ends. CDR3 amino acids: CASSLLGQGGEKLFF. The CDR3, as DNA: TGTGCCAGCAGCTTATTGGGGCAGGGAGGCGAAAAACTGTTTTTT.

This clonotype was counted once. V is TRBV4-1 and J is TRBJ2-2, with D maybe TRBD2 (6 bases). Trimming cost V 1 base and J 6 bases, with 9 bases left between them. The length of the CDR3 is 14 residues. Looked up from germline, CDR1 is MGHRA and CDR2 is YSYEKL. CDR3 protein: CASSQGRRAGELFF. The CDR3 bases are TGCGCCAGCAGCCAAGGCAGGAGGGCCGGGGAGCTGTTTTTT.

The chain uses TRBV7-2 and TRBJ2-4; 7 nucleotides line up with TRBD2. Germline V gene data show CDR1 as SGHTA and CDR2 as FQGNSA. The V gene end was trimmed by 3 bases and the J gene end by 5 bases; junction bases not matched to a gene: 10. This CDR3 is 16 amino acids long. The CDR3 loop reads CASSFELGGNQNIQYF. The CDR3 bases are TGTGCCAGCAGCTTTGAGTTGGGGGGGAACCAAAACATTCAGTACTTC.

V usage is TRBV20-1 and J usage is TRBJ1-1; D uncertain. Germline values: CDR1 DFQATT, CDR2 SNEGSKA (reference sequence). The CDR3 contains 14 residues. The V end lost 1 base, the J end lost 3 bases, and 12 bases lay between the germline ends. CDR3 in DNA: TGCAGTGCTAGAGGGTGGGCTAGCGACACTGAAGCTTTCTTT. Translated, it gives CSARGWASDTEAFF.

This clonotype has more than one count but fewer than ten. The gene calls are TRBV5-4 and TRBJ1-2, with 8 bases fitting TRBD1. The germline V gene encodes CDR1 SGHNT and CDR2 YYREEE (reference sequence). The trim removed 6 bases at V and 7 bases at J, leaving 17 bases unmatched. The CDR3 spans 16 residues. Here the CDR3 reads CASTRGTGLLRGGYTF. As DNA, the CDR3 is TGTGCCAGCACCAGGGGGACAGGCCTCTTGAGGGGTGGCTACACCTTC.

The gene calls are TRBV12-3 or TRBV12-4 and TRBJ2-1; D is ambiguous. Deletions cut 6 bases from V and 8 bases from J, with 8 bases between. This CDR3 contains 11 residues. Written as DNA, the CDR3 is TGTGCCAGCAGCCCTCAGTATGAGCAGTTCTTC. As protein: CASSPQYEQFF.

This clonotype was counted a few times. The chain carries TRBV11-2 and TRBJ2-5; 13 bases map to TRBD2. V gave up 4 bases and J gave up 3 bases; unmatched junction bases: 8. Looked up from germline, CDR1 is SGHAT and CDR2 is FQNNGV. This CDR3 is built from 17 residues. The DNA of the CDR3 is TGTGCCAGCAGCTCGGGACTAGCGGGACCAGCAAAAGAGACCCAGTACTTC. Amino acids: CASSSGLAGPAKETQYF.

The CDR3 nucleotides are TGTGCCAGCAGCTTAGCCTCGGGAGCCGGCTACACCTTC. This translates into CASSLASGAGYTF. This chain joins TRBV11-2 and TRBJ1-2; D remains ambiguous. The V and J ends lost 1 base and 8 bases respectively, with 11 bases between them. The length of the CDR3 is 13 residues. From germline, CDR1 is SGHAT and CDR2 FQNNGV.

This chain links TRBV27 with TRBJ2-1; TRBD2 matches at 14 bases. J lost 8 bases, V lost 3 bases, and 6 bases had no gene match. CDR3 length equals 16 residues. Germline V CDR1 and CDR2: MNHEY, SMNVEV (reference sequence). The CDR3 protein is CASSFRGTSGRYEQFF. In nucleotides, the CDR3 is TGTGCCAGCAGTTTCCGCGGGACTAGCGGGAGATATGAGCAGTTCTTC.

This clonotype was observed at least ten times. This chain links TRBV7-8 with TRBJ1-4; D gene unclear. This CDR3 region has 13 residues. CDR1 is SGHVS and CDR2 is FQNEAQ in the germline V gene. Trimming pared 6 bases from V and 2 bases from J, leaving 7 bases between. CDR3 nucleotides: TGTGCCAGCAGGGAGGATACTAATGAAAAACTGTTTTTT. Amino acids: CASREDTNEKLFF.

This clonotype has a handful of counts. The rearrangement joins TRBV11-2 to TRBJ2-3; the D call may be TRBD1 or TRBD2 (5 bases each). This CDR3 spans 16 amino acids. In germline, CDR1 is SGHAT, CDR2 FQNNGV. Trimming removed 5 bases at V and 3 bases at J, with 18 bases between. The CDR3 protein is CASSSYPGTRTDTQYF. The CDR3, as DNA: TGTGCCAGCAGCAGTTACCCAGGGACGAGAACAGATACGCAGTATTTT.

This clonotype was seen many times. The chain employs TRBV7-6 and TRBJ1-1; D not resolved. This CDR3 is 15 amino acids long. Trimming stripped 0 bases from V and 2 bases from J, with 10 bases between. In germline, CDR1 is SGHVS, CDR2 FNYEAQ. Here the CDR3 reads CASSLAPDVNTEAFF. DNA for the CDR3: TGTGCCAGCAGCTTAGCGCCGGACGTCAACACTGAAGCTTTCTTT.

This chain joins TRBV6-1 and TRBJ2-5; 7 positions match TRBD2. Germline CDR1 and CDR2: MNHNS and SASEGT. CDR3 size: 11 residues. The ends lost 11 bases at V and 1 base at J; junction bases unmatched: 1. The CDR3 here is CAGGVQETQYF. In nucleotides, the CDR3 is TGTGCCGGGGGGGTCCAAGAGACCCAGTACTTC.

This clonotype has just a few counts. The chain uses TRBV11-1 and TRBJ2-1; 10 nucleotides align to TRBD1. V lost 5 bases and J lost 0; bases outside the gene matches: 7. CDR3 length: 17 residues. The germline CDR1 and CDR2 sequences are SGHAT and FQDESV (reference sequence). DNA for the CDR3: TGTGCCAGCAGCCCAGACAGGGGGCCTTTCTCCTACAATGAGCAGTTCTTC. This translates into CASSPDRGPFSYNEQFF.

This chain joins TRBV7-2 and TRBJ1-6; D is uncertain. The germline V gene has CDR1 SGHTA and CDR2 FQGNSA. Between the trimmed V and J ends, which lost 5 bases and 2 bases, there was a span of 10 bases. The length of the CDR3 is 15 residues. The CDR3 DNA sequence: TGTGCCAGCAGCCCCAATAGGCCCTATAATTCACCCCTCCACTTT. Amino acids: CASSPNRPYNSPLHF.